One and the same sample provided the 8 T cell receptor beta chains below, sequenced in a study of blood T cell repertoires in COVID-19. This table comes from immunoSEQ multiplex PCR, and its TCRdb copy is limited to in-frame clones, with some not included. This table holds around 300,000 clones, around 90% found once. The source material was PBMCs or T cells enriched from blood (not recorded which). The receptors stem from a middle-aged woman who had recovered from COVID-19.

The V gene is TRBV24-1, the J gene TRBJ2-3; TRBD1 is a possible D gene (7 bases). The germline CDR1 and CDR2 sequences are KGHDR and SFDVKD. The CDR3 length is 18 residues. V was clipped by 1 base and J by 5 bases, with 21 bases between them. The CDR3 nucleotides read TGTGCCACCAGTGATTTTAAAGACAGGGACTCTCCCAAAGATACGCAGTATTTT. It is translated as CATSDFKDRDSPKDTQYF.

This clone was counted once. V is TRBV5-1 and J is TRBJ2-2, with 8 bases that match TRBD1. The CDR3 loop spans 16 amino acids. V gave up 4 bases and J gave up 4 bases; unmatched junction bases: 9. Germline CDR1 reads SGHRS; CDR2 reads YFSETQ. The CDR3 loop is CASSQTGGGGTGELFF. CDR3 DNA: TGCGCCAGCAGCCAAACAGGGGGTGGTGGCACCGGGGAGCTGTTTTTT.

This rearrangement joins TRBV19 to TRBJ2-7; perhaps TRBD2 as D (6 bases). This CDR3 has 15 residues. V shed 1 base and J shed 0 bases, with 10 bases lying between them. The germline V gene has CDR1 LNHDA and CDR2 SQIVND (reference sequence). This CDR3 reads CASSIGSGSSYEQYF. The DNA for the CDR3 is TGTGCCAGTAGTATAGGTTCCGGGAGCTCCTACGAGCAGTACTTC.

The J gene is TRBJ2-2, the V gene TRBV9; 8 bases line up with TRBD2. V lost 4 bases to trimming and J lost 8 bases; unmatched junction nucleotides: 10. The CDR3 sequence is 15 residues long. Germline V lookup: CDR1 SGDLS, CDR2 YYNGEE. CDR3 bases: TGTGCCAGCAGCCCCCAGACGGCTAGCGGGGGGGAGCTGTTTTTT. This sequence encodes CASSPQTASGGELFF.

The chain recombines TRBV2 with TRBJ2-2; D possibly corresponds to TRBD1 (6 bases). Trimming took 4 bases from V and 0 from J, leaving 9 bases between them. This CDR3 has 15 residues. Germline V gene lookup returns CDR1 SNHLY and CDR2 FYNNEI. The CDR3 spells CASSAQGSNTGELFF. The CDR3 DNA follows: TGTGCCAGCAGTGCCCAGGGGTCGAACACCGGGGAGCTGTTTTTT.

The chain joins TRBV27 to TRBJ2-1; 7 bases align to TRBD2. V shed 6 bases and J 8 bases; nucleotides not matched to a gene: 16. The CDR3 contains 16 residues. Germline CDR1 is MNHEY and CDR2 is SMNVEV (reference sequence). CDR3 protein: CASSLWSGGSLHEQFF. CDR3 coding DNA: TGTGCCAGCAGCCTCTGGTCGGGCGGGAGTCTCCATGAGCAGTTCTTC.

As to this clone: One junction end does not reproduce the germline sequence, and a read error may be involved. The V call is TRBV7-7, the J call TRBJ2-1; tentatively, D is TRBD1 (5 bases). CDR1 is SSHAT and CDR2 is FNYEAQ in the germline V gene (reference sequence). There are 13 residues in the CDR3. CDR3 loop: CASSLGQGDEQFF. The CDR3 DNA reads TGTGCTAGCAGCTTAGGGCAGGGCGATGAGCAGTTCTTC.

Only one count was recorded for this clone. The chain joins TRBV4-1 to TRBJ2-5, with no clear D. The V and J ends lost 0 bases and 0 bases respectively, with 11 bases between them. The germline V gene encodes CDR1 MGHRA and CDR2 YSYEKL. The length of the CDR3 is 16 residues. CDR3 nucleotide sequence: TGCGCCAGCAGCCAAGACTCGAGGTATTACCAAGAGACCCAGTACTTC. Residues: CASSQDSRYYQETQYF.